The T cell receptor (beta chain) described here comes from a study of blood T cells in healthy people across ages (dated by TCRdb to about 2015). About the study as a whole: In model experiments, roughly one uniquely barcoded TCR beta cDNA molecule per two T cells was captured by template switching. Donors were grouped into four age groups: young (average 16 years), middle-aged (39), aged (around 60) and long-lived (around 80). Using the same blood draw, the study looked at two additional independent replicas of 1 million unique cDNA reads for two donors, one aged 18 to 30 and the other aged 80 or older. Age-related changes in TCR beta repertoire diversity were measured in the study by deep sequencing normalized with unique cDNA molecular identifiers. Broader findings and caveats from the paper: Compared with the aged group, the long-lived group had more naive CD4+ T cells, fewer expanded clones and increased TCR diversity, suggesting age selection. Since profiling was done on bulk unsorted PBMCs, naive and antigen-experienced compartments could not be conclusively compared. Because donor CMV infection status was unknown, age-related changes in expanded clonotypes were potentially confounded. A strong correlation was found between observed TCR beta diversity and the percentage of naive T cells measured by flow cytometry. Estimates of total diversity based on one million sequenced T cells were considered lower bounds and underestimates. Observed TCR beta diversity per million T cells fell roughly linearly with age, and a significant reduction was already apparent by age roughly 40.

Library preparation employed 5' RACE. TCRdb lists the instrument as Illumina HiSeq 2500. A second PCR of roughly 7 to 11 cycles was performed with a sample-barcoded 5' primer and a J-beta primer mix. A template-switch 5' adaptor carrying 12 random nucleotides introduced a unique molecular identifier onto each TCR beta cDNA molecule. Each sample yielded at least 3 million CDR3-containing paired-end reads. All of the RNA was converted into first-strand cDNA using the Mint cDNA synthesis kit, with a TRBC-specific oligonucleotide serving as the primer. After uracil-DNA glycosylase treatment, a first 18-cycle PCR used universal primers M1SS and BC2_uni_R on all cDNA. The original methods were these. Normalization of each sample was performed by random selection of 1 million high-quality reads, each carrying a distinct molecular identifier. Reads with shared molecular identifiers were discarded instead of being binned into consensus sequences. CDR3 identification, clonotype clustering and error correction used MiTCR with a Q25 quality threshold and the strictest error-elimination algorithm. Lower-bound total TCR beta diversity was estimated with a nonparametric unseen species model using Euler transformation. The public reads were reanalyzed by TCRdb: fastp trimming at Q25, MiXCR alignment, in-frame beta chains only. CDR3 protein duplicates are merged, each entry listing the most common genes and DNA. These V and J calls derive from TCRdb rather than the authors' analysis. The sample profile shows roughly 1,000,000 distinct CDR3 sequences; almost 25% of them were found once. The ten top clones hold around 0.75% of the sample.

The donors were roughly 40 Caucasian individuals from Russia, aged roughly 6 to 100 years, who were systemically healthy. Around 10 milliliters of peripheral blood were drawn from each donor into EDTA-treated Vacutainer tubes. Ficoll-Paque density-gradient centrifugation was used to isolate PBMCs, with at least 7 million obtained per sample. Total RNA, at least 5 micrograms per sample, was extracted from PBMCs with Trizol reagent. Naive CD45RAhigh/CD27high T cell percentages were measured by flow cytometry on a PBMC aliquot from every donor. From the cysteine up to the phenylalanine, the CDR3 has a length of 15 residues. Only the CDR3 portion is preserved as DNA: 45 bases, with reading frame beginning at the first base. V is reduced by 4 bases and J by 4 bases, leaving a spacing of 16 bases between them. CDR1 and CDR2 were assigned from the germline V gene as SGHNT and YENEEA. This clonotype was picked up many times. Its antigen has not been determined. No per-base quality is available; no much larger clone lies one base away.

These data also formed part of another study, on T cells of mothers and their children. From that second study: The donors were nine systemically healthy Caucasian individuals, made up of three mothers and their six children. cDNA synthesis consumed the entire amount of extracted RNA, loaded at approximately 1.4 ug RNA in each 15 ul reaction. Sample barcodes and 2-4 random nucleotides were added via the M1S primer in the second PCR. Each mother yielded over 9 million TCR beta CDR3 reads and each child 2.5 million to 3 million reads. Thymic selection similarly shapes TCR recombination output in related and unrelated pairs, with minor effect from inherited differences. Normalized repertoire overlap was always slightly but never significantly higher in related than unrelated mother-child pairs. No persistent microchimeric T cell clones were found, with a detection sensitivity of roughly 100 clones per million clonotypes. Deep NGS was used in the study to compare the TCR beta repertoires of mothers and children and to look for features that separate related mother-child pairs from unrelated individuals. The mean age was approximately 41 +/- 4 years for the mothers and roughly 10 +/- 4 years for the children. After adapters were ligated using NEBNext reagents, the libraries underwent 100+100 nt paired-end sequencing on an Illumina HiSeq 2000. Mother and child libraries were prepared a month apart and sequenced in separate runs to prevent cross-contamination. For each donor, between roughly 500,000 and 2,200,000 distinct TCR beta clonotypes were identified. Naive TCR beta clonotypes were estimated from low-frequency clonotypes matched to each donor's FACS-determined naive share, without sorting.

This receptor was identified in a girl aged 2 to 10 in good health. The specimen was blood. The V gene is TRBV11-3 and the J gene is TRBJ1-1; no D segment can be confidently identified. The CDR3 here reads CASSSTFMSGTEAFF. The nucleotides are TGTGCCAGCAGCTCAACGTTTATGTCAGGCACTGAAGCTTTCTTT.